This T cell receptor (beta chain) was sequenced during a study of OX40 agonist ivuxolimab in advanced cancers. On the study more broadly: Patients undergoing dose escalation presented with hepatocellular carcinoma, melanoma, renal cell or head and neck cancer. Among those treated, three patients had partial responses, one with hepatocellular carcinoma and two with cutaneous melanoma.

As to this clone: The antigen is not known. At one boundary the junction diverges from the germline segment, which might be a read error.

From germline, CDR1 is SGHTA and CDR2 FQGTGA. The length of the CDR3 is 15 residues. Regarding the study as a whole: Both blood CD4+ and CD8+ T cells showed clonal growth by week 6 at 0.1 to 3.0 mg/kg. Clonal expansion among partial responders at 0.1-3.0 mg/kg ranked near the lowest.

Generated by immunoSEQ multiplex PCR, the TCRdb table keeps only in-frame clones and is missing some. Among 22,000 or so clones listed, roughly 84% were seen once. The V gene is TRBV7-3, the J gene TRBJ2-7, with D possibly matching TRBD2 (5 bases). This TCR was sampled from an adult with an advanced solid tumor such as melanoma, head and neck, liver or kidney cancer. Sample: CD4+ or CD8+ T cells sorted from blood, taken in a trial of the OX40 agonist ivuxolimab. The CDR3 reads CASSINGPGTYEQYF. The DNA of the CDR3 is TGCGCCAGCAGCATTAACGGGCCCGGGACCTACGAGCAGTACTTC.